These 5 T cell receptor beta chains came from one sample sequenced in a study of blood T cell repertoires in COVID-19 (TCRdb year 2020). Library generation was performed with the immunoSEQ multiplex PCR assay. The table comes from immuneACCESS by way of TCRdb, which keeps in-frame sequences with V and J called. Part of the clones is missing from these tables; in studies checked, under half for an unresolved V gene and the rest for unknown reasons. This sample is represented by around 57,000 clones; 70% to 85% of them were singletons. The leading ten clones occupy 4.5% to 7% of the sample. The sequenced sample consisted of peripheral blood. The receptor set was obtained from a woman in her 70s with acute or convalescent COVID-19.

This clone was seen only once. The chain has TRBV28 and TRBJ2-2; maybe TRBD1 (5 bases). The germline gives CDR1 MDHEN, CDR2 SYDVKM. Trimming removed 7 bases at V and 3 bases at J, with 18 bases between. The CDR3 is 16 residues long. CDR3 in DNA: TGTGCCAGCACCTCCTGGACAAGGCAGGACACCGGGGAGCTGTTTTTT. It is translated as CASTSWTRQDTGELFF. The full variable domain, in which reference TRBV28 and TRBJ2-2 provide the parts outside the CDR3, is DVKVTQSSRYLVKRTGEKVFLECVQDMDHENMFWYRQDPGLGLRLIYFSYDVKMKEKGDIPEGYSVSREKKERFSLILESASTNQTSMYLCASTSWTRQDTGELFFGEGSRLTVL.

For this clone: Other DNA sequences in the sample encode the same CDR3. CDR3 DNA: TGTGCCAGCAGTCTAGCCGCGGGGGGCACTGAAGCTTTCTTT. Protein product: CASSLAAGGTEAFF. The chain joins TRBV5-5 to TRBJ1-1; tentatively, D is TRBD1 (5 bases). The CDR3 contains 14 residues. V was cut by 5 bases and J by 4 bases, with 15 bases left in between. Germline CDR1 reads SGHKS; CDR2 reads YYEKEE (reference sequence).

The chain joins TRBV27 to TRBJ2-5, with 7 bases lining up with TRBD1. CDR3 length: 15 amino acids. V was pared by 5 bases and J by 4 bases, with 10 bases of the junction left unmatched. CDR1 and CDR2 (germline): MNHEY, SMNVEV (reference sequence). The CDR3, as DNA: TGTGCCAGCAGTGCCTACCGACAGGGCGGAGAGACCCAGTACTTC. Translating it yields CASSAYRQGGETQYF.

The chain joins TRBV3-1 (or the pseudogene TRBV3-2) to TRBJ2-7, with D possibly matching TRBD1 (6 bases). Germline V CDR1 and CDR2: LGHDT, YNNKEL (reference sequence). Trimming removed 2 bases from V and 9 bases from J, with 14 bases in between. The CDR3 totals 13 residues. The CDR3 here is CASSQLQGSGQYF. DNA for the CDR3: TGTGCCAGCAGCCAATTACAGGGATCAGGGCAGTACTTC.

The rearrangement links TRBV12-5 to TRBJ1-5, with 9 bases aligning to TRBD1. The CDR3 consists of 18 residues. Per the germline V gene, CDR1 is LGHNT and CDR2 is FRNRAP. J was trimmed by 2 bases and V by 2 bases; bases with no gene match: 10. The CDR3 DNA reads TGTGCTAGTGGTTTGCTTCGGGACAGGGTGGGGGGCAATCAGCCCCAGCATTTT. Its translation: CASGLLRDRVGGNQPQHF.